This TCR beta chain stems from a study of PD-1 blockade in classical Hodgkin lymphoma. Findings and caveats of the study: While CD8+ TCR diversity did not rise significantly by C4D1, CD4+ TCR diversity did.

For this clone: The antigen remains unidentified.

CDR3 length equals 12 residues. Germline assignment: CDR1 GTSNPN and CDR2 SVGIG (reference sequence). The V and J ends lost 5 bases and 9 bases respectively, with 14 bases between them. Specified time point: cycle 4 day 1 (C4D1), after more than five weeks of nivolumab. The patients all showed relapse after autologous stem cell transplantation, while their brentuximab vedotin exposure varied. TCRdb keeps only in-frame clones here, not all; method: immunoSEQ multiplex PCR. This table has about 94,000 clones, around 93% appearing once. The material sequenced was peripheral blood mononuclear cells (PBMCs), taken before the fourth cycle of nivolumab. The TCR comes from a human donor with classical Hodgkin lymphoma. The rearrangement joins TRBV30 to TRBJ2-4; D ambiguous. The CDR3 here is CAWGHRAGIQYF. For the CDR3, the DNA is TGTGCCTGGGGGCACAGAGCAGGCATTCAGTACTTC.